The 8 T cell receptor beta chains below all came from one sample that was sequenced in a study of identical twins. MiXCR, run by TCRdb on the 5' RACE reads, gives a single entry per CDR3 protein. There are fewer than 350,000 distinct CDR3 sequences in the sample; about 8.9% occur only once, and over 2% lies in the top ten. The same data also went into a second study, on yellow fever vaccine responses in identical twins.

The sequencing sample was made of memory (CD45RO+) T cells sorted from blood. Source of these receptors: a woman between 18 and 30 years old in good health.

This clonotype was observed a few times. V gene TRBV20-1 combines with J gene TRBJ1-1, with D hard to call. V was pared by 6 bases and J by 7 bases, with 15 bases between. CDR1 and CDR2 (germline): DFQATT, SNEGSKA (reference sequence). This CDR3 comprises 12 residues. The CDR3 sequence: CSAQKQVDEAFF. CDR3 DNA sequence: TGCAGTGCCCAGAAGCAGGTGGATGAAGCTTTCTTT.

This clonotype was recorded at least ten times. The chain combines TRBV27 with TRBJ2-3; D unclear. CDR3 size: 14 residues. V was pared by 1 base and J by 0 bases, with 5 bases between. Germline V gene data show CDR1 as MNHEY and CDR2 as SMNVEV (reference sequence). CDR3 in amino acids: CASSLYQSTDTQYF. The CDR3 nucleotides are TGTGCCAGCAGTTTATATCAAAGCACAGATACGCAGTATTTT.

This clonotype has just a few counts. This chain links TRBV20-1 with TRBJ2-1, with a tentative D call TRBD2 (6 bases). V was clipped by 3 bases and J by 6 bases, with 9 bases between them. The V gene's germline CDR1 is DFQATT and CDR2 SNEGSKA (reference sequence). This CDR3 is built from 12 residues. This chain's CDR3 is CSARIGGNEQFF. The CDR3 DNA follows: TGCAGTGCTAGGATCGGGGGCAATGAGCAGTTCTTC.

This clonotype was counted only a few times. This CDR3 reads CSANEGGNTEAFF. CDR3 nucleotides: TGCAGTGCTAATGAGGGAGGGAACACTGAAGCTTTCTTT. The V and J genes are TRBV20-1 and TRBJ1-1; D is ambiguous. Trimming left V 4 bases short and J 1 base short, with 10 bases between. Germline-derived CDR1 and CDR2 are DFQATT and SNEGSKA (reference sequence). The CDR3 covers 13 residues.

This sequence joins TRBV5-1 and TRBJ2-1; D uncertain. Germline lookup yields CDR1 SGHRS and CDR2 YFSETQ. The CDR3 has 16 residues. The V and J ends lost 1 base and 0 bases respectively, with 11 bases between them. CDR3 sequence: CASSLSGSSSYNEQFF. DNA of the CDR3: TGCGCCAGCAGCTTGTCCGGGTCAAGCTCCTACAATGAGCAGTTCTTC. Complete variable domain (other parts from reference TRBV5-1 and TRBJ2-1): KAGVTQTPRYLIKTRGQQVTLSCSPISGHRSVSWYQQTPGQGLQFLFEYFSETQRNKGNFPGRFSGRQFSNSRSEMNVSTLELGDSALYLCASSLSGSSSYNEQFFGPGTRLTVL.

The chain uses TRBV7-9 and TRBJ2-7; TRBD1 matches at 8 bases. J gave up 3 bases and V 0 bases, and 7 bases lay outside the gene matches. CDR3 length: 16 amino acids. Germline CDR1 is SEHNR and CDR2 is FQNEAQ (reference sequence). CDR3: CASSLAGQEKGYEQYF. The CDR3 DNA follows: TGTGCCAGCAGCTTAGCGGGACAGGAAAAGGGCTACGAGCAGTACTTC. Drawing the rest from reference TRBV7-9 and TRBJ2-7, the complete variable domain is DTGVSQNPRHKITKRGQNVTFRCDPISEHNRLYWYRQTLGQGPEFLTYFQNEAQLEKSRLLSDRFSAERPKGSFSTLEIQRTEQGDSAMYLCASSLAGQEKGYEQYFGPGTRLTVT.

This chain connects TRBV18 to TRBJ2-1, with 7 bases aligning to TRBD1. Germline CDR1 KGHSH, CDR2 LQKENI. V shed 2 bases and J 0 bases; nucleotides not matched to a gene: 7. This CDR3 is built from 17 residues. The CDR3 DNA reads TGTGCCAGCTCACCAGAGACAGGGACGAGCTCCTACAATGAGCAGTTCTTC. Protein sequence: CASSPETGTSSYNEQFF.

In its sample, this clonotype was seen a few times. The V gene is TRBV3-1, the J gene TRBJ2-7, with 7 bases identical to TRBD1. V was pared by 4 bases and J by 2 bases, with 5 bases of the junction left unmatched. The CDR3 covers 14 residues. Germline values: CDR1 LGHDT, CDR2 YNNKEL (reference sequence). In DNA form, the CDR3 reads TGTGCCAGCAGCCGGGGACAGAATCCCTACGAGCAGTACTTC. Protein: CASSRGQNPYEQYF.